The 5 T cell receptor beta chains listed next were all sequenced from one sample in a study of blood T cell repertoires in COVID-19. Produced via immunoSEQ multiplex PCR; TCRdb's table is partial and in-frame only. This table has 450,000 to 500,000 clones, about 85% appearing once. Sequenced sample: PBMCs or T cells enriched from blood (not recorded which). These receptors were obtained from a woman aged 55-69 years who had recovered from COVID-19.

This sequence joins TRBV3-1 (or the pseudogene TRBV3-2) and TRBJ2-3; 7 nucleotides agree with TRBD1. V gave up 4 bases and J gave up 2 bases; unmatched junction bases: 3. The length of the CDR3 is 14 residues. Germline CDR1 reads LGHDT; CDR2 reads YNNKEL (reference sequence). In nucleotides, the CDR3 is TGTGCCAGCAGCCCGGGACAGCCCACAGATACGCAGTATTTT. Translation gives CASSPGQPTDTQYF.

The rearrangement joins TRBV19 to TRBJ2-3; unclear D gene. The CDR3 extends over 14 amino acids. V gave up 0 bases and J gave up 3 bases, with 7 bases separating them. Germline values: CDR1 LNHDA, CDR2 SQIVND (reference sequence). The CDR3 sequence: CASSIDLWTDTQYF. The DNA of the CDR3 is TGTGCCAGTAGTATAGATCTATGGACAGATACGCAGTATTTT.

The rearrangement uses TRBV19 and TRBJ1-1, with D possibly being TRBD1 (6 bases). Germline CDR1 reads LNHDA; CDR2 reads SQIVND (reference sequence). The CDR3 contains 13 residues. Trimming left V 10 bases short and J 0 bases short, with 12 bases between. In DNA form, the CDR3 reads TGTGCCACCAGGGGACCTTTGAACACTGAAGCTTTCTTT. It specifies CATRGPLNTEAFF.

CDR3 residues: CASSQDKRRGLDGYTF. The CDR3 nucleotides are TGTGCCAGCAGCCAAGATAAGCGCAGGGGGCTTGACGGCTACACCTTC. This chain uses TRBV3-1 (or the pseudogene TRBV3-2) with TRBJ1-2; TRBD1 agrees at 8 bases. This CDR3 spans 16 amino acids. V gave up 0 bases and J gave up 8 bases; unmatched junction bases: 11. Germline V CDR1 and CDR2: LGHDT, YNNKEL (reference sequence).

The chain is built from TRBV15 and TRBJ2-3, with D unclear. CDR1 and CDR2 (germline): LNHNV, YYDKDF (reference sequence). Trimming cost V 1 base and J 1 base, with 9 bases left between them. The CDR3 has 15 residues. The CDR3 DNA sequence: TGTGCCACCAGCAGAGTATCAACAGGCACAGATACGCAGTATTTT. This sequence encodes CATSRVSTGTDTQYF.